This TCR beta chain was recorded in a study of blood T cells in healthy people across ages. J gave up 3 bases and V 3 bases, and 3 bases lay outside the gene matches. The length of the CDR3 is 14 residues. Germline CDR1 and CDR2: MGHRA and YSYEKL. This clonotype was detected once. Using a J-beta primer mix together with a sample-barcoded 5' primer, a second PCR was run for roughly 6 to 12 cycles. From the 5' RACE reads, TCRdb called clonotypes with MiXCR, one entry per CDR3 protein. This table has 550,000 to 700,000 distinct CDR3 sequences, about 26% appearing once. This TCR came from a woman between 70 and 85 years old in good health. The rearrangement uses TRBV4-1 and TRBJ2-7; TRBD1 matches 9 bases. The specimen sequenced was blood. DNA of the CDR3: TGCGCCAGCAGCCATGGGGGACAGGGCTACGAGCAGTACTTC. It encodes CASSHGGQGYEQYF.